The T cell receptor beta chain described here comes from a study of cytomegalovirus exposure and HLA in healthy donors. Study-wide findings and caveats: In a later analysis, most CMV-associated TCR beta chains appeared HLA-restricted. Owing to their indistinguishability, certain V segments, notably TRBV6-2 and TRBV6-3, were excluded.

The CDR3 runs to 14 residues. V lost 6 bases, J lost 3 bases, and 8 bases stayed unmatched. Germline CDR1 SQVTM, CDR2 ANQGSEA. With respect to this clone: Its antigen is unknown.

Both 60 Vbeta primers and 13 Jbeta primers went into the PCR. Original processing methods: A later analysis tallied about 80 million unique TCR beta chains, around 9.9 million of them shared. The method was immunoSEQ multiplex PCR; TCRdb's version includes in-frame clones alone and lacks a portion of them. Clone size and V and J calls were adopted from that table, with D and trimming inferred from the DNA. The sample carries roughly 140,000 clones, roughly 80% recorded once. The TCR was taken from a woman aged 45 to 65 in good health and CMV-seropositive. The chain joins TRBV29-1 to TRBJ2-3, with 8 bases that match TRBD1. The sequencing sample was made of PBMCs. The DNA for the CDR3 is TGCAGCGTGAGACAGGGGATCGTGACAGATACGCAGTATTTT. Translating gives CSVRQGIVTDTQYF.